This TCR beta chain was sequenced during a study of blood T cell repertoires in COVID-19 (dated by TCRdb to the early 2020s). Turning to the overall study: Samples covering the acute and convalescent phases of COVID-19 were provided by collaborators in the United States, Italy and Spain. The material from the prospective study consisted of cDNA or gDNA derived from T cells, B-cell-depleted T cells, or PBMCs. Subjects who had been exposed to COVID-19, were actively infected with it, or had recovered from it provided the deeply sampled blood TCRbeta repertoires that made up the dataset. A freely available public database, intended as a resource for researchers studying the immune response to SARS-CoV-2, is where the repertoires were released. Samples were obtained from the ongoing ImmuneRACE study (first 160 participants) and from 950 to 1,500 subjects provided by 6 global collaborators. Sample metadata almost always included a de-identified subject ID, COVID-19 status, age in years and sex. Where available, HLA class I and class II types were taken from metadata supplied by the sample provider and were not determined by assay-based typing. Summary of the overall study and its limitations: How much clinical and demographic metadata was included differed by source and by participant, and the metadata was provided uncurated.

Each collaborating institution followed its own protocols to collect whole blood in K2EDTA tubes. For TCRbeta analysis, collaborators shipped samples in one of three forms: frozen whole blood, isolated PBMCs, or DNA extracted from either of those sample types. TCRbeta CDR3 regions were amplified from genomic DNA using the immunoSEQ Assay, a bias-controlled multiplex PCR. The study's processing was this. The number of nucleated cells in each sample was estimated from the amplification of reference gene primers within the assay. To quantify the absolute abundance of each unique TCRbeta CDR3 rearrangement, sequence reads were collapsed and filtered. For each sample, productive Simpson clonality was calculated as the square root of Simpson's diversity index across productive rearrangements. TCRdb holds this immuneACCESS table with in-frame rearrangements only. Some clones are missing; in checked studies, unresolved V genes explain under half, and the rest has no known cause. That table supplies the V and J calls and clone size; D and trimming were determined from the DNA. The sample table records 200,000 or so clones; approximately 91% of these occur just once. Around 2.3% of the sample is in the top ten clones.

A remark on this clone: The specificity of this receptor is unknown. No per-base quality is available; no much larger clone lies one base away.

Based on the germline V gene, the CDR1 and CDR2 sequences are SGDLS and YYNGEE. V is pared back by 3 bases and J by 1 base, with 18 bases lying between the germline termini. The CDR3, cysteine through phenylalanine, is 17 amino acids long. The sequence is cut down to CDR3 DNA, 51 bases in frame from base 1. The material sequenced was peripheral blood. This clonotype was obtained from a man aged 70-80 years with active or convalescent COVID-19. The rearrangement combines TRBV9 with TRBJ2-3; the D segment cannot be called with confidence. The DNA reads TGTGCCAGCAGCGCCCCTCGGGTCCAACCCCGCACAGATACGCAGTATTTT. Its coded protein is CASSAPRVQPRTDTQYF.